Listed below are T cell receptor beta chains from one sample, sequenced in a study of tumor-infiltrating lymphocytes in primary liver carcinoma. TCRdb ran MiXCR on the multiplex PCR reads and lists one entry per CDR3 protein. The sample holds about 20,000 distinct CDR3 sequences; under 75% are singletons and the top ten take 41%. Sequenced: liver tumor tissue from sampling region 1. The receptors come from a man in his forties with primary liver carcinoma and hepatitis B virus infection. The CDR3 runs from the conserved cysteine through the conserved F or W. The order of the fields is clone size, D gene, V gene, J gene, CDR3 protein, CDR3 DNA. D genes are given only for firm matches. Clone size is given for some rows only: seen once, a few or many times, or a class if the clone is expanded.

-	-	TRBV4-2	TRBJ2-3	CAISHTPGPDLRGGTDTQYF	TGTGCCATCAGCCATACCCCGGGACCAGATCTTAGGGGGGGCACAGATACGCAGTATTTT
-	TRBD2	TRBV6-5	TRBJ2-5	CASSYYETSEEFETQYF	TGTGCCAGCAGTTATTACGAGACTAGCGAGGAGTTTGAGACCCAGTACTTC
-	-	TRBV4-2	TRBJ1-5	CASNQVALLVGATDTQHF	TGTGCCAGCAACCAAGTGGCACTTCTAGTGGGAGCGACAGATACGCAGCATTTT
-	-	TRBV5-5	TRBJ2-1	CASSPGQRSYNDQFF	TGTGCCAGTAGCCCTGGACAGCGTTCATACAATGACCAGTTCTTC
once	-	TRBV29-1	TRBJ2-7	CSVTSGSYEQYF	TGCAGCGTTACTAGTGGCTCCTACGAGCAGTACTTT
many	TRBD2	TRBV6-1	TRBJ2-1	CATRASGDHNEQFF	TGTGCCACAAGGGCTAGCGGGGACCACAATGAGCAGTTCTTC
-	TRBD1	TRBV28	TRBJ2-7	CTRIRTGGSYKQYF	TGTACCAGGATCCGGACAGGGGGCTCCTACAAGCAGTACTTC
-	-	TRBV11-3	TRBJ2-2	CASSIGTPETGELFF	TGTGCCAGCAGCATTGGGACCCCAGAGACCGGGGAGCTGTTTTTT
-	-	TRBV4-1	TRBJ2-1	CASSPLGNDNDEQFF	TGCGCCAGTAGCCCGCTCGGTAACGATAACGATGAGCAGTTCTTC
-	TRBD2	TRBV6-2/TRBV6-3	TRBJ2-2	CAGTYFLSGELFF	TGTGCCGGCACTTACTTCTTAAGCGGGGAGTTGTTTTTT
-	-	TRBV5-1	TRBJ2-3	CVSSPGGSPDTQYF	TGCGTCAGCAGCCCTGGGGGTAGCCCAGATACGCAGTATTTT
-	-	TRBV11-2	TRBJ1-1	CASRSMGTGKLVREAFF	TGTGCCAGCAGATCGATGGGTACAGGGAAATTAGTCCGTGAAGCTTTCTTT
many	-	TRBV21-1	TRBJ2-1	CASSKVGLAGSSYNEQFF	TGTGCCAGCAGCAAAGTTGGGCTAGCGGGAAGCTCCTACAATGAGCAGTTCTTC
-	-	TRBV28	TRBJ1-5	CVSRKGEVSQPQHF	TGTGTCAGCAGAAAAGGGGAAGTCAGTCAGCCCCAGCATTTT
once	-	TRBV9	TRBJ2-4	CASSPPDGRGRAKNILYF	TGTGCCAGCAGCCCGCCGGATGGTCGGGGGAGAGCCAAAAACATTCTGTACTTC
-	TRBD2	TRBV4-3	TRBJ2-7	CAISREGAGAYEQYF	TGCGCCATCAGCCGCGAGGGAGCGGGAGCGTACGAGCAGTACTTC
once	TRBD1	TRBV29-1	TRBJ2-5	CSVEGQGVGEIQYF	TGCAGCGTTGAAGGGCAGGGGGTGGGAGAGATCCAATACTTC
few	-	TRBV10-3	TRBJ1-2	CAISGQANYGHTF	TGTGCCATCAGTGGGCAGGCTAACTATGGCCACACCTTC
once	-	TRBV10-3	TRBJ2-1	CAISFLPSPDGISGGAAYNEQFF	TGTGCCATCAGTTTTCTACCTTCTCCGGACGGTATTAGCGGCGGGGCGGCCTATAATGAGCAGTTCTTC
-	-	TRBV11-2	TRBJ2-2	CVSNFAGSNTGELFF	TGTGTTAGCAACTTTGCGGGATCGAACACCGGGGAGCTGTTTTTT
-	-	TRBV24-1	TRBJ2-6	CATSNTGTSDSGANVLTF	TGTGCCACCAGTAATACGGGGACAAGTGACTCTGGGGCCAACGTCCTGACTTTC
many	TRBD2	TRBV5-1	TRBJ2-2	CASSSPGLADGELFF	TGCGCCAGCAGCTCTCCGGGACTAGCGGACGGGGAGCTGTTTTTT
medium-sized	-	TRBV6-1	TRBJ1-2	CASSEGVGRPDYGYTF	TGTGCCAGCAGTGAAGGTGTCGGCAGACCTGACTATGGCTACACCTTC
-	TRBD2	TRBV11-2	TRBJ2-1	CASSPQREGLGERFF	TGTGCCAGCAGCCCCCAGCGGGAGGGTTTGGGTGAGCGGTTCTTT
-	-	TRBV11-2	TRBJ2-3	CASSLISTGTLYF	TGTGCCAGCAGTTTGATTAGCACAGGTACGCTGTATTTT
-	-	TRBV11-2	TRBJ2-2	CANSLIGVSGELFF	TGTGCCAATAGCTTAATAGGGGTCTCCGGGGAGCTGTTTTTT
many	TRBD2	TRBV5-6	TRBJ2-7	CASSHPGLAYEQYF	TGTGCCAGCAGCCATCCGGGACTAGCTTACGAGCAGTACTTC
many	TRBD1	TRBV29-1	TRBJ1-2	CSVGSPGQGIYGYTF	TGCAGCGTTGGTTCCCCGGGACAGGGTATCTATGGCTACACCTTC